This passage covers 21 T cell receptor beta chains from one sample sequenced in a study of shared clonotypes between healthy human individuals. Libraries were prepared by immunoSEQ multiplex PCR; TCRdb keeps only in-frame clonotypes and omits some of them. This table holds 2 million to 2.5 million clones, 93% found once. Sequenced input: naive CD4+ T cells from PBMCs. The subset: CD45RA+ positively selected. Every receptor here comes from a young man in good health. Some clones in this sample may be carry-over from other donors' samples.

This sequence joins TRBV9 and TRBJ2-7, with TRBD2 as a possible D gene (6 bases). Germline V gene sequence: CDR1 SGDLS, CDR2 YYNGEE. The CDR3 covers 16 residues. The V end lost 7 bases, the J end lost 7 bases, and 27 bases lay between the germline ends. As DNA, the CDR3 is TGTGCCAGCGCTCGGCAAGCGGCGGGGACCATTGGGGAGCAGTACTTC. Encoded protein: CASARQAAGTIGEQYF.

The rearrangement links TRBV7-9 to TRBJ2-1; D is ambiguous. V was trimmed by 1 base and J by 6 bases, leaving 7 bases between them. This CDR3 has 13 amino acids. Germline V gives CDR1 SEHNR, CDR2 FQNEAQ (reference sequence). The CDR3 bases are TGTGCCAGCAGCTTAGAACTAAGCAATGAGCAGTTCTTC. It codes for CASSLELSNEQFF.

The rearrangement links TRBV5-1 to TRBJ2-5, with TRBD2 matching 8 bases. J lost 2 bases, V lost 4 bases, and 10 bases had no gene match. This CDR3 has 16 residues. Germline assignment: CDR1 SGHRS and CDR2 YFSETQ. The CDR3, as DNA: TGCGCCAGCAGCCCCTATGCTACTAGCGGACAAGAGACCCAGTACTTC. Amino acids: CASSPYATSGQETQYF.

V gene TRBV5-1 combines with J gene TRBJ2-3; perhaps D is TRBD1 or TRBD2 (5 bases each). Germline loops: CDR1 SGHRS, CDR2 YFSETQ. Trimming shortened V by 0 bases and J by 1 base, and 15 bases separated the two germline ends. The CDR3 covers 17 residues. This CDR3 reads CASSLAGRDLGTDTQYF. CDR3 DNA: TGCGCCAGCAGCTTGGCCGGTAGGGACCTCGGCACAGATACGCAGTATTTT. The whole variable domain, filled in from reference TRBV5-1 and TRBJ2-3, reads KAGVTQTPRYLIKTRGQQVTLSCSPISGHRSVSWYQQTPGQGLQFLFEYFSETQRNKGNFPGRFSGRQFSNSRSEMNVSTLELGDSALYLCASSLAGRDLGTDTQYFGPGTRLTVL.

V usage is TRBV28 and J usage is TRBJ2-7; 9 bases agree with TRBD1. Trimming cost V 5 bases and J 0 bases; bases outside gene matches: 8. The CDR3 has 16 amino acids. The germline gives CDR1 MDHEN, CDR2 SYDVKM. In nucleotides, the CDR3 is TGTGCCAGCAGTGTCCCGGGACAGGGTCGCTCCTACGAGCAGTACTTC. Translating gives CASSVPGQGRSYEQYF. The whole variable domain, filled in from reference TRBV28 and TRBJ2-7, reads DVKVTQSSRYLVKRTGEKVFLECVQDMDHENMFWYRQDPGLGLRLIYFSYDVKMKEKGDIPEGYSVSREKKERFSLILESASTNQTSMYLCASSVPGQGRSYEQYFGPGTRLTVT.

V and J are TRBV19 and TRBJ2-3; D call uncertain. Germline CDR1 LNHDA, CDR2 SQIVND (reference sequence). Trimming left V 6 bases short and J 4 bases short, with 14 bases between. This CDR3 has 14 residues. This CDR3 reads CASRDHTPSDTQYF. The CDR3 nucleotides are TGTGCCAGTAGAGACCATACACCCTCAGATACGCAGTATTTT.

The V gene is TRBV10-2, the J gene TRBJ2-7; D is ambiguous. Looked up from germline, CDR1 is WSHSY and CDR2 is SAAADI. V shed 9 bases and J shed 4 bases, with 16 bases lying between them. This CDR3 is 13 amino acids long. In DNA, the CDR3 is TGCGCCAGTTCGGCCGCCGGAGTTTACGAGCAGTACTTC. Encoded protein: CASSAAGVYEQYF.

This clone was counted once. The J gene is TRBJ1-5, the V gene TRBV28; 8 bases are shared with TRBD1. The V gene's germline CDR1 is MDHEN and CDR2 SYDVKM. The length of the CDR3 is 17 residues. The junction had 10 bases not matched to a gene; V was cut back by 6 bases and J by 0 bases. CDR3 DNA: TGTGCCAGCAGCACCGCGGACAGGGTCTATAGCAATCAGCCCCAGCATTTT. It codes for CASSTADRVYSNQPQHF.

The chain has TRBV2 and TRBJ1-2; D is unclear. V dropped 3 bases and J dropped 3 bases, with 8 bases sitting between them. The CDR3 sequence is 13 residues long. CDR1 and CDR2 from the germline V gene are SNHLY and FYNNEI. The CDR3 DNA reads TGTGCCAGCAGTGACAGGCAGGACTATGGCTACACCTTC. As protein: CASSDRQDYGYTF.

This clone has only one observation. The V call is TRBV30, the J call TRBJ2-7; 10 nucleotides agree with TRBD1. The V gene's germline CDR1 is GTSNPN and CDR2 SVGIG (reference sequence). V trimming: 8 bases; J trimming: 3 bases; junction bases outside the gene matches: 16. This CDR3 region has 16 residues. The CDR3 bases are TGTGCCGGAGCCGGGACAGGGGCCGCGCAACACTACGAGCAGTACTTC. Translated: CAGAGTGAAQHYEQYF.

The CDR3 sequence is CASSEGGQRLNTEAFF. DNA of the CDR3: TGTGCCAGCAGTGAAGGCGGGCAGAGATTGAACACTGAAGCTTTCTTT. V is TRBV2 and J is TRBJ1-1; unclear D gene. This CDR3 has 16 amino acids. CDR1 and CDR2 from the germline V gene are SNHLY and FYNNEI. Trimming took 1 base from V and 0 from J, leaving 12 bases between them.

The chain is built from TRBV7-3 and TRBJ1-1; D gene uncertain. The CDR3 has 15 residues. The V and J ends lost 0 bases and 0 bases respectively, with 8 bases between them. Germline V lookup: CDR1 SGHTA, CDR2 FQGTGA. CDR3 bases: TGTGCCAGCAGCTTAACCCGAGACATGAACACTGAAGCTTTCTTT. Residues: CASSLTRDMNTEAFF.

The chain carries TRBV2 and TRBJ2-5, with 11 nucleotides matching TRBD2. The germline V gene encodes CDR1 SNHLY and CDR2 FYNNEI. J lost 5 bases, V lost 9 bases, and 11 bases had no gene match. The CDR3 extends over 15 amino acids. The CDR3 sequence is CASIPKTSGTETQYF. The CDR3 bases are TGTGCCAGTATCCCTAAGACTAGCGGGACGGAGACCCAGTACTTC.

The CDR3 coding sequence is TGTGCCAGCAGCTTGTCCGGGACAGGGGCCCCCTATGGCTACACCTTC. Residues: CASSLSGTGAPYGYTF. The rearrangement uses TRBV11-2 and TRBJ1-2; 10 bases are shared with TRBD1. After removal of 3 bases from V and 4 bases from J, the junction contained 8 bases not matched to a gene. The germline V gene has CDR1 SGHAT and CDR2 FQNNGV. This CDR3 region has 16 residues.

The CDR3 bases are TGTGCCATCAAAACCGACAGGGGTTCCTACAATGAGCAGTTCTTC. It is translated as CAIKTDRGSYNEQFF. The gene calls are TRBV10-3 and TRBJ2-1; 8 bases match TRBD1. V lost 7 bases, J lost 1 base, and 6 bases stayed unmatched. The CDR3 spans 15 residues. Germline V gene sequence: CDR1 ENHRY, CDR2 SYGVKD.

The chain recombines TRBV4-3 with TRBJ1-3, with D unresolved. Trimming cost V 1 base and J 2 bases, with 9 bases left between them. CDR1 LGHNA and CDR2 YSLEER come from the germline V gene. This CDR3 is 15 amino acids long. CDR3 residues: CASSQAARPGNTIYF. In DNA form, the CDR3 reads TGCGCCAGCAGCCAAGCGGCCAGACCTGGAAACACCATATATTTT.

The CDR3 DNA is TGCAGCGTCCAGGGGCAGATCTGGACGGGGGGGGACAGAACCTACGAGCAGTACTTC. Translation: CSVQGQIWTGGDRTYEQYF. This chain connects TRBV29-1 to TRBJ2-7; D possibly corresponds to TRBD2 (8 bases). The germline V and J ends were trimmed by 6 bases and 2 bases, with 32 bases remaining between them. Germline CDR1 is SQVTM and CDR2 is ANQGSEA. The CDR3 consists of 19 residues.

J is TRBJ1-5 and V is TRBV28, with 9 bases lining up with TRBD1. CDR3 length: 15 amino acids. Germline CDR1 MDHEN, CDR2 SYDVKM. After removal of 6 bases from V and 6 bases from J, the junction contained 9 bases not matched to a gene. Here the CDR3 reads CASRRTGALSQPQHF. CDR3 coding DNA: TGTGCCAGCAGGCGGACAGGGGCGTTAAGTCAGCCCCAGCATTTT. Based on the CDR3 plus reference TRBV28 and TRBJ1-5, the full variable domain is DVKVTQSSRYLVKRTGEKVFLECVQDMDHENMFWYRQDPGLGLRLIYFSYDVKMKEKGDIPEGYSVSREKKERFSLILESASTNQTSMYLCASRRTGALSQPQHFGDGTRLSIL.

V and J are TRBV18 and TRBJ2-7; D ambiguous. The V end was cut by 3 bases, the J end by 3 bases, with 9 bases between. The CDR3 covers 13 residues. Germline values: CDR1 KGHSH, CDR2 LQKENI. The CDR3 sequence is CASSPTQIYEQYF. The CDR3 DNA is TGTGCCAGCTCACCCACACAAATCTACGAGCAGTACTTC.

The CDR3 region is CASSQEREPGNTIYF. The CDR3 DNA is TGCGCCAGCAGCCAAGAACGTGAACCTGGAAACACCATATATTTT. The chain joins TRBV4-3 to TRBJ1-3, with D unresolved. The CDR3 length is 15 residues. From germline, CDR1 is LGHNA and CDR2 YSLEER. V shed 0 bases and J shed 2 bases, with 8 bases lying between them.

This sequence joins TRBV5-8 and TRBJ1-5; D gene ambiguous. CDR1 and CDR2 from the germline V gene are SGHTS and YDEGEE. The CDR3 runs 15 residues. The germline V and J ends were trimmed by 6 bases and 4 bases, with 17 bases remaining between them. The CDR3 sequence is CASTLQDKGNQPQHF. The DNA of the CDR3 is TGTGCCAGCACCCTTCAGGATAAAGGGAATCAGCCCCAGCATTTT.